The 20 T cell receptor beta chains below were found in one sample sequenced in a study of post-analysis software for immune sequencing data. Study-wide results and caveats: Among 5 or 6 TRBV segments more frequent in patients than controls were TRBV5-6, TRBV5-1 and TRBV20-1.

Their antigen targets remain unknown. Libraries were made from TCR beta cDNA, and they carried unique molecular identifiers. From the PCR reads, TCRdb called clonotypes with MiXCR, one entry per CDR3 protein. This sample has hundreds of thousands of distinct CDR3 sequences, with roughly 27% found just once. Sequences were obtained from blood. The receptors here all came from a girl between 10 and 17 years old with multiple sclerosis.

The rearrangement links TRBV28 to TRBJ2-6; no clear D. This CDR3 has 13 amino acids. CDR1 is MDHEN and CDR2 is SYDVKM in the germline V gene. V gave up 6 bases and J gave up 2 bases, with 5 bases separating them. For the CDR3, the DNA is TGTGCCAGCAGGCGACCTGGGGCCAACGTCCTGACTTTC. Encoded protein: CASRRPGANVLTF.

The CDR3 DNA sequence: TGTGCCATCAGTGAACCGGGAAGGGAGCAGTTCTTC. Its translation: CAISEPGREQFF. The chain links TRBV10-3 to TRBJ2-1; a possible D gene is TRBD2 (5 bases). Trimming left V 3 bases short and J 10 bases short, with 10 bases between. The CDR3 totals 12 residues. CDR1 and CDR2 from the germline V gene are ENHRY and SYGVKD.

There are many counts of this clonotype. The chain joins TRBV20-1 to TRBJ2-5; the D is unclear. Per the germline V gene, CDR1 is DFQATT and CDR2 is SNEGSKA (reference sequence). The CDR3 spans 11 residues. Trimming stripped 6 bases from V and 3 bases from J, with 8 bases between. CDR3 protein: CSAELKETQYF. The CDR3 DNA reads TGCAGTGCGGAACTAAAAGAGACCCAGTACTTC.

CDR3 in DNA: TGTGCCAGCAGGCAACGAAGGGGGGCTAACACCGGGGAGCTGTTTTTT. Its protein is CASRQRRGANTGELFF. The V and J genes are TRBV7-2 and TRBJ2-2; possibly TRBD1 or TRBD2 for D (6 bases each). The CDR3 consists of 16 residues. Trimming left V 6 bases short and J 2 bases short, with 16 bases between. Germline V gene sequence: CDR1 SGHTA, CDR2 FQGNSA.

This clonotype was seen only a few times. The rearrangement joins TRBV20-1 to TRBJ2-1, with D possibly being TRBD1 or TRBD2 (6 bases each). V was shortened by 0 bases and J by 0 bases, with 15 bases between the two germline ends. The length of the CDR3 is 17 residues. From germline, CDR1 is DFQATT and CDR2 SNEGSKA (reference sequence). DNA of the CDR3: TGCAGTGCTAGAGAATTGCGGGACACGAGCTCCTACAATGAGCAGTTCTTC. Its translation is CSARELRDTSSYNEQFF.

In this sample, this clonotype turned up a few times. The CDR3: CASSYRQGIPEAFF. CDR3 nucleotides: TGTGCCAGCAGTTACCGGCAGGGTATACCTGAAGCTTTCTTT. The V and J genes are TRBV6-5 and TRBJ1-1; tentatively, D is TRBD1 (5 bases). The germline gives CDR1 MNHEY, CDR2 SVGAGI. This CDR3 has 14 amino acids. Trimming left V 2 bases short and J 6 bases short, with 13 bases between.

The chain combines TRBV20-1 with TRBJ1-1, with a possible D match to TRBD1 (5 bases). V was trimmed by 6 bases and J by 1 base, leaving 24 bases between them. CDR1 is DFQATT and CDR2 is SNEGSKA in the germline V gene (reference sequence). The CDR3 contains 17 residues. CDR3 region: CSAPYSEGRDPNTEAFF. The CDR3 nucleotides read TGCAGTGCCCCGTACTCCGAGGGGCGCGACCCGAACACTGAAGCTTTCTTT.

The chain employs TRBV19 and TRBJ1-1, with 7 bases matching TRBD1. With 7 bases clipped from V and 5 bases from J, the junction kept 7 bases outside the gene matches. In germline, CDR1 is LNHDA, CDR2 SQIVND (reference sequence). This CDR3 is 13 amino acids long. CDR3 sequence: CASTHWGQTEAFF. The CDR3 bases are TGTGCCAGTACCCACTGGGGACAGACTGAAGCTTTCTTT.

This clonotype has only one observation. This chain connects TRBV29-1 to TRBJ2-7, with D possibly matching TRBD1 (6 bases). This CDR3 has 14 amino acids. The V end was cut by 6 bases, the J end by 7 bases, with 22 bases between. Germline-derived CDR1 and CDR2 are SQVTM and ANQGSEA. CDR3 residues: CSVIGTFSNNEQYF. The DNA for the CDR3 is TGCAGCGTGATTGGGACATTCTCCAACAATGAGCAGTACTTC.

This clonotype was picked up a small number of times. The rearrangement uses TRBV7-2 and TRBJ2-1, with 8 positions matching TRBD1. With 4 bases clipped from V and 5 bases from J, the junction kept 19 bases outside the gene matches. CDR1 SGHTA and CDR2 FQGNSA come from the germline V gene. This CDR3 is 19 amino acids long. The CDR3 region is CASSSPWDDVQGADNEQFF. CDR3 in DNA: TGTGCCAGCAGCTCCCCTTGGGATGACGTCCAGGGGGCAGACAATGAGCAGTTCTTC. Variable domain in full (rest from reference TRBV7-2 and TRBJ2-1): GAGVSQSPSNKVTEKGKDVELRCDPISGHTALYWYRQSLGQGLEFLIYFQGNSAPDKSGLPSDRFSAERTGGSVSTLTIQRTQQEDSAVYLCASSSPWDDVQGADNEQFFGPGTRLTVL.

This clonotype has a handful of counts. One junction end does not reproduce the germline sequence, and a read error may be involved. The chain is built from TRBV5-1 and TRBJ2-5; the match to TRBD1 covers 8 bases. The CDR3 runs to 16 residues. Germline-derived CDR1 and CDR2 are SGHRS and YFSETQ. This CDR3 reads CASSLADRAIGETRYF. In nucleotides, the CDR3 is TGCGCCAGCAGCTTGGCGGACAGGGCCATAGGAGAGACCCGGTACTTC.

Ten or more counts support this clonotype. The V gene is TRBV6-6, the J gene TRBJ2-7, with TRBD2 matching over 13 bases. The trim removed 5 bases at V and 7 bases at J, leaving 8 bases unmatched. The CDR3 is made up of 15 amino acids. CDR1 is MNHNY, CDR2 SVGAGI, per germline (reference sequence). The CDR3 loop reads CASSLTSGGAEEQYF. The CDR3 nucleotides read TGTGCCAGCAGTCTTACTAGCGGGGGGGCTGAGGAGCAGTACTTC.

A note on this clonotype: This may be a read error: a much more frequent sequence differs by one nucleotide. The V call is TRBV20-1, the J call TRBJ2-7, with D possibly matching TRBD2 (6 bases). Germline-derived CDR1 and CDR2 are DFQATT and SNEGSKA (reference sequence). V lost 6 bases to trimming and J lost 3 bases, with 21 bases between them. CDR3 length equals 15 residues. The CDR3 region is CSAGLVASARYEQYF. The DNA for the CDR3 is TGCAGTGCAGGCCTTGTGGCTAGCGCCCGCTACGAGCAGTACTTC.

There are many counts of this clonotype. The rearrangement joins TRBV6-6 to TRBJ2-7, with 10 nucleotides matching TRBD1. V shed 2 bases and J 3 bases; nucleotides not matched to a gene: 1. The CDR3 consists of 14 residues. The V gene's germline CDR1 is MNHNY and CDR2 SVGAGI (reference sequence). CDR3 sequence (DNA): TGTGCCAGCAGTTACGGGACAGGGGTCTACGAGCAGTACTTC. Its translation: CASSYGTGVYEQYF.

This sequence joins TRBV4-1 and TRBJ2-7, with D perhaps matching TRBD2 (7 bases). Germline CDR1 reads MGHRA; CDR2 reads YSYEKL. The CDR3 contains 14 residues. V was shortened by 4 bases and J by 4 bases, with 14 bases between the two germline ends. The CDR3 sequence: CASSPEGGAYEQYF. Here the CDR3 DNA reads TGCGCCAGCAGCCCAGAAGGGGGGGCGTACGAGCAGTACTTC.

This clonotype was seen only a few times. The chain carries TRBV20-1 and TRBJ1-4; D unresolved. V lost 6 bases to trimming and J lost 7 bases, with 9 bases between them. The CDR3 runs 11 residues. In germline, CDR1 is DFQATT, CDR2 SNEGSKA (reference sequence). Written as DNA, the CDR3 is TGCAGTGCGCACAAGGGTGAAAAACTGTTTTTT. Residues: CSAHKGEKLFF.

This clonotype appeared a few times. The gene calls are TRBV20-1 and TRBJ1-5, with a tentative D call TRBD1 (5 bases). Germline-derived CDR1 and CDR2 are DFQATT and SNEGSKA (reference sequence). Trimming left V 3 bases short and J 3 bases short, with 15 bases between. This CDR3 region has 15 residues. The CDR3 sequence is CSASGTEFYNQPQHF. In nucleotides, the CDR3 is TGCAGTGCTAGTGGGACGGAGTTTTACAATCAGCCCCAGCATTTT.

The chain combines TRBV20-1 with TRBJ2-3; TRBD2 matches at 10 bases. The CDR3 has 17 residues. Germline V CDR1 and CDR2: DFQATT, SNEGSKA (reference sequence). V was pared by 7 bases and J by 1 base, with 14 bases of the junction left unmatched. DNA for the CDR3: TGCAGTGGGGGTGTGCTAGCGGGAGCCTCTGGCACAGATACGCAGTATTTT. It is translated as CSGGVLAGASGTDTQYF.

The chain joins TRBV10-3 to TRBJ2-1, with TRBD2 matching over 9 bases. Trimming removed 6 bases from V and 0 bases from J; junction bases left unmatched: 6. The CDR3 totals 16 residues. Germline lookup yields CDR1 ENHRY and CDR2 SYGVKD. CDR3 sequence (DNA): TGTGCCATCAGGGGAGCGGGGGGTTTCTCCTACAATGAGCAGTTCTTC. Protein: CAIRGAGGFSYNEQFF.

This clonotype was seen more than once but under ten times. The rearrangement uses TRBV5-5 and TRBJ1-5, with D uncertain. This CDR3 region has 14 residues. The ends were cut back, 0 bases at V and 6 bases at J, with 10 bases in the middle. Germline CDR1 SGHKS, CDR2 YYEKEE (reference sequence). The CDR3 here is CASSLVFGRQPQHF. The CDR3 DNA follows: TGTGCCAGCAGCTTGGTGTTCGGCCGTCAGCCCCAGCATTTT.